This T cell receptor (beta chain) was captured by sequencing in a study of CD4 T cells in relation to SARS-CoV-2 and coronaviruses (dated by TCRdb to about 2021). Some background on the complete study: In the ViraFEST assay, PBMCs were cultured with antigen for less than 11 days, after which TCR beta CDR3s were sequenced to identify clonal expansions specific to the antigen. Across all 12 patients in the convalescent cohort, the median age was approximately 38 years, with a range of about 20 to 80 years. Of the roughly twelve convalescent patients, 8 were male and 4 were female, and two of the subjects were Hispanic. Shared crossreactive spike epitopes were mapped to their HLA restriction using patient-derived lymphoblastoid cell lines. At the level of individual TCR clonotypes, the study evaluated whether memory CD4+ T cells crossreact between the spike proteins of SARS-CoV-2 and those of common cold coronaviruses. The Adaptive Biotechnologies TCR-sequencing kit was used for samples from a few pre-COVID donors and for the naive versus memory experiments, whereas the other data were Illumina-based. A different TCR-beta assay, based on Illumina, was used to sequence expansion assays from other donors in the study. On the study overall, not on this receptor specifically: Small numbers of patients and of tested TCRs limited the study. No donor contributed both pre-pandemic and post-infection samples, which limited tracing the source of pre-existing responses. Since the crossreactivity analysis centred on spike protein, crossreactivity against other viral proteins was not assessed. Sequencing naive versus memory cells indicated that the assay picks up memory recall responses, not primary responses primed during culture. Memory CD4+ clonotypes crossrecognizing SARS-CoV-2 and at least one common cold coronavirus spike were found in around 59% of donors. Compared with monoreactive clones, crossreactive clones had significantly weaker SARS-CoV-2-driven expansion, a result consistent with antigenic imprinting.

Naive and memory CD4+ T cells were separated from cryopreserved PBMCs by CD4 enrichment followed by EasySep naive CD4+ T cell enrichment. Sorted naive or memory CD4+ T cells (10^5) were cultured 1:1 with T cell-depleted PBMCs and CEF peptides for roughly 11 days. Triplicate replicate wells were generally used for each peptide culture condition. PBMCs were isolated from leukapheresis product or whole blood by Ficoll-Paque PLUS gradient centrifugation. The PBMCs went either fresh into the expansion assay or into cryopreservation at -140 degrees C. The QIAamp Micro DNA Kit was used to extract genomic DNA from the CD4+ T cells. DNA from CEF-cultured naive and memory CD4+ T cells underwent immunoSEQ TCR-beta sequencing at survey level. On the study's bioinformatics: During preprocessing, nonproductive sequences were removed, along with CDR3s that did not begin with C, did not end with F or W, or were shorter than 7 amino acids. The MANAFEST web app identified antigen-specific clonotypes based on expansion compared with the reference and other culture wells. A clone was considered positive if the clone showed significant expansion compared with the reference culture in 2 of 3 replicate wells at an FDR below 0.05. Positive clones also required significant expansion versus all other tandem wells and an odds ratio above 5. Cultured and uncultured naive and memory CD4+ repertoires were searched for previously identified spike- and CEF-reactive CDR3s. Pairwise Levenshtein distance, computed with the stringdist R package after three terminal residues were trimmed from each end, was used as the measure of CDR3 homology. In TCRdb, the immuneACCESS table is reduced to in-frame sequences with V and J assigned. These tables do not hold every clone; where another copy was compared, an unresolved V gene accounts for under half, and the others remain unexplained. V and J calls and clone size are those listed in that table; D and trimming were worked out from the DNA. The sample table records about 34,000 clones; more than 75% of these occur just once. The top ten hold 3% to 3.5% of the sample.

On this clone: Its antigen remains unidentified. No qualities accompany the bases; no much larger clone lies one base away.

Sequencing was carried out using memory CD4+ T cells from PBMCs, cultured in vitro. The meaning of the sample's cell subset or site label: memory (non-naive) CD4+ T cells. The receptor was isolated from an adult with COVID-19.

Here the CDR3 is given as CASSPAGGWTYNEQFF. At the DNA level, the sequence is TGTGCCAGCAGTCCAGCGGGAGGGTGGACCTACAATGAGCAGTTCTTC. The chain uses TRBV28 and TRBJ2-1; TRBD2 aligns with 10 central bases. CDR1 and CDR2 are drawn from the germline V gene: MDHEN, SYDVKM. For this chain, trimming is 5 bases at the V end and 2 bases at the J end, and the number of junction bases without a gene match is 6. From its cysteine to its phenylalanine, the CDR3 spans 16 amino acids. The kept DNA is CDR3 alone, 48 bases in frame from the first base.